Each of the 18 T cell receptor beta chains below was sequenced from the same sample in a study of T cells in Graves' hyperthyroidism and ophthalmopathy. The source material, RNA transcripts, was used to amplify TCR beta CDR3 regions. A first-round RT-PCR of the TCR CDR3 used the HTBI primer set. TCRdb reprocessed the multiplex PCR reads via MiXCR and lists one record per CDR3 protein. The sample contains around 390,000 distinct CDR3 sequences, about 14% of which appear only once. Sequenced: blood. All receptors derive from a woman younger than 45 with Graves' ophthalmopathy.

This clonotype was recorded at least ten times. The chain uses TRBV20-1 and TRBJ1-5; D uncertain. Germline V CDR1 and CDR2: DFQATT, SNEGSKA (reference sequence). CDR3 length equals 14 residues. V lost 1 base to trimming and J lost 1 base, with 8 bases between them. The CDR3: CSARGLGSNQPQHF. CDR3 coding DNA: TGCAGTGCTAGAGGGTTGGGGAGCAATCAGCCCCAGCATTTT.

V usage is TRBV29-1 and J usage is TRBJ2-7; the D is unclear. V was shortened by 2 bases and J by 2 bases, with 7 bases between the two germline ends. CDR1 and CDR2 (germline): SQVTM, ANQGSEA. This CDR3 region has 12 residues. CDR3 nucleotides: TGCAGCGTTGAAATCCCCCCCTACGAGCAGTACTTC. Translated, it gives CSVEIPPYEQYF.

This clonotype appeared many times. The V and J genes are TRBV30 and TRBJ1-1; tentatively, D is TRBD1 (5 bases). The germline gives CDR1 GTSNPN, CDR2 SVGIG (reference sequence). The ends were cut back, 1 base at V and 0 bases at J, with 9 bases in the middle. The CDR3 is made up of 14 amino acids. The CDR3 nucleotides read TGTGCCTGGAGTGAGGGCAGGGTGAACACTGAAGCTTTCTTT. Residues: CAWSEGRVNTEAFF.

This clonotype was observed many times. The rearrangement links TRBV20-1 to TRBJ2-5; D perhaps matches TRBD1 (6 bases). The ends were cut back, 6 bases at V and 2 bases at J, with 10 bases in the middle. The germline V gene encodes CDR1 DFQATT and CDR2 SNEGSKA (reference sequence). This CDR3 is 12 amino acids long. CDR3 in DNA: TGCAGTGCGTGGACAGATCAAGAGACCCAGTACTTC. It codes for CSAWTDQETQYF.

This clonotype was detected ten times or more. The chain links TRBV6-1 to TRBJ2-5; 7 positions match TRBD2. V trimming: 3 bases; J trimming: 5 bases; junction bases outside the gene matches: 12. This CDR3 is built from 16 residues. The V gene's germline CDR1 is MNHNS and CDR2 SASEGT. The DNA for the CDR3 is TGTGCCAGCAGTGAGGAAGCGGGACCCCGTAGGGAGACCCAGTACTTC. Translating it yields CASSEEAGPRRETQYF.

A remark on this clonotype: An end of the junction differs from the germline gene, which may be a read error. V and J are TRBV7-9 and TRBJ2-5; D may match TRBD1 or TRBD2 (5 bases each). The CDR3 spans 13 residues. Looked up from germline, CDR1 is SEHNR and CDR2 is FQNEAQ (reference sequence). This CDR3 is CASLNEGRETQHF. As DNA, the CDR3 is TGTGCCAGCCTCAACGAGGGGAGAGAGACTCAGCACTTC.

The chain couples TRBV5-1 to TRBJ1-1, with a possible D match to TRBD1 (6 bases). The CDR3 loop spans 15 amino acids. Germline V gives CDR1 SGHRS, CDR2 YFSETQ. Between the trimmed V and J ends, which lost 2 bases and 4 bases, there was a span of 15 bases. In DNA, the CDR3 is TGCGCCAGCAGCTTCTTACAGGGATGGAGCACTGAAGCTTTCTTT. Its translation: CASSFLQGWSTEAFF. Using reference TRBV5-1 and TRBJ1-1 for the parts outside the CDR3, the full variable domain is KAGVTQTPRYLIKTRGQQVTLSCSPISGHRSVSWYQQTPGQGLQFLFEYFSETQRNKGNFPGRFSGRQFSNSRSEMNVSTLELGDSALYLCASSFLQGWSTEAFFGQGTRLTVV.

This clonotype was found a few times. V is TRBV20-1 and J is TRBJ2-2; 9 bases line up with TRBD2. CDR1 is DFQATT, CDR2 SNEGSKA, per germline (reference sequence). This CDR3 has 16 residues. Trimming cost V 3 bases and J 1 base; bases outside gene matches: 6. This CDR3 is CSASRRGGLNTGELFF. CDR3 sequence (DNA): TGCAGTGCTAGTAGGCGGGGGGGCCTGAACACCGGGGAGCTGTTTTTT.

This clonotype has a count of ten or more. The rearrangement links TRBV29-1 to TRBJ1-2, with a possible D match to TRBD1 (6 bases). CDR1 is SQVTM, CDR2 ANQGSEA, per germline. V lost 3 bases, J lost 8 bases, and 19 bases lay in between. The CDR3 contains 14 residues. The CDR3: CSVEGTPHWGGYTF. CDR3 coding DNA: TGCAGCGTTGAGGGGACACCTCATTGGGGCGGCTACACCTTC.

The chain links TRBV29-1 to TRBJ1-2; D not certain. Germline V lookup: CDR1 SQVTM, CDR2 ANQGSEA. With 7 bases removed from V and 6 bases from J, the gap between germline ends came to 6 bases. The CDR3 has 9 residues. The CDR3 here is CSELDGYTF. The CDR3 DNA reads TGCAGCGAGTTAGATGGCTACACCTTC.

The rearrangement uses TRBV7-2 and TRBJ1-6; TRBD1 matches at 8 bases. Trimming cost V 6 bases and J 6 bases; bases outside gene matches: 10. The CDR3 covers 16 residues. Germline V gene lookup returns CDR1 SGHTA and CDR2 FQGNSA. CDR3 sequence: CASSRQGALSNSPLHF. The DNA of the CDR3 is TGTGCCAGCAGTCGGCAGGGGGCGCTAAGTAATTCACCCCTCCACTTT. The whole variable domain, remainder taken from reference TRBV7-2 and TRBJ1-6, is GAGVSQSPSNKVTEKGKDVELRCDPISGHTALYWYRQSLGQGLEFLIYFQGNSAPDKSGLPSDRFSAERTGGSVSTLTIQRTQQEDSAVYLCASSRQGALSNSPLHFGNGTRLTVT.

This clonotype was detected many times. This chain connects TRBV28 to TRBJ2-7, with D possibly being TRBD1 or TRBD2 (5 bases each). Trimming took off 6 bases at V and 2 bases at J, with 20 bases between the two ends. The V gene's germline CDR1 is MDHEN and CDR2 SYDVKM. The CDR3 covers 16 residues. For the CDR3, the DNA is TGTGCCAGCAGCTCTCCAGGGAGAACTAGTCCCTACGAGCAGTACTTC. Amino acid sequence: CASSSPGRTSPYEQYF.

The table lists this clonotype with many counts. J is TRBJ2-1 and V is TRBV7-3, with a possible D match to TRBD2 (6 bases). CDR3 size: 16 residues. With 0 bases removed from V and 0 bases from J, the gap between germline ends came to 9 bases. Germline V gives CDR1 SGHTA, CDR2 FQGTGA. Here the CDR3 DNA reads TGTGCCAGCAGCTTAACTTCGGGGGACTCCTACAATGAGCAGTTCTTC. Its translation is CASSLTSGDSYNEQFF.

The rearrangement joins TRBV7-9 to TRBJ2-7; 10 bases align to TRBD2. The CDR3 sequence is 18 residues long. Unmatched junction bases numbered 9, after V lost 1 base and J lost 0 bases. CDR1 is SEHNR and CDR2 is FQNEAQ in the germline V gene (reference sequence). The CDR3 region has the DNA TGTGCCAGCAGCTTAGACGCAGCGGGAGGGTTATACTCCTACGAGCAGTACTTC. This sequence encodes CASSLDAAGGLYSYEQYF. Variable domain in full (rest from reference TRBV7-9 and TRBJ2-7): DTGVSQNPRHKITKRGQNVTFRCDPISEHNRLYWYRQTLGQGPEFLTYFQNEAQLEKSRLLSDRFSAERPKGSFSTLEIQRTEQGDSAMYLCASSLDAAGGLYSYEQYFGPGTRLTVT.

Many counts were recorded for this clonotype. The chain joins TRBV7-9 to TRBJ2-3; 7 bases match TRBD2. Germline CDR1 and CDR2: SEHNR and FQNEAQ (reference sequence). The length of the CDR3 is 15 residues. J was trimmed by 2 bases and V by 3 bases; bases with no gene match: 5. The CDR3 protein is CASSFQRGSTDTQYF. For the CDR3, the DNA is TGTGCCAGCAGCTTTCAGCGGGGTTCCACAGATACGCAGTATTTT.

This clonotype came up many times. The gene calls are TRBV28 and TRBJ2-2, with D perhaps assigned TRBD1 or TRBD2 (5 bases each). The V and J ends lost 0 bases and 4 bases respectively, with 12 bases between them. Germline CDR1 MDHEN, CDR2 SYDVKM. This CDR3 comprises 16 residues. As DNA, the CDR3 is TGTGCCAGCAGTTTATGGGGCTGGGGGTTCACCGGGGAGCTGTTTTTT. This codes for CASSLWGWGFTGELFF.

V usage is TRBV28 and J usage is TRBJ1-5; D is ambiguous. CDR1 is MDHEN, CDR2 SYDVKM, per germline. The length of the CDR3 is 15 residues. The ends were cut back, 7 bases at V and 3 bases at J, with 16 bases in the middle. CDR3 sequence: CASKWAGANNQPQHF. CDR3 nucleotide sequence: TGTGCCAGCAAGTGGGCGGGAGCAAACAATCAGCCCCAGCATTTT.

This clonotype was recorded at least ten times. The J gene is TRBJ2-2, the V gene TRBV9; possible D gene TRBD2, 5 bases. CDR3 length: 13 residues. V was shortened by 3 bases and J by 6 bases, with 9 bases between the two germline ends. The germline gives CDR1 SGDLS, CDR2 YYNGEE. In nucleotides, the CDR3 is TGTGCCAGCAGCGACCTTAGCGCCGGGGAGCTGTTTTTT. It is translated as CASSDLSAGELFF. Full variable domain (remainder filled in from reference TRBV9 and TRBJ2-2): DSGVTQTPKHLITATGQRVTLRCSPRSGDLSVYWYQQSLDQGLQFLIQYYNGEERAKGNILERFSAQQFPDLHSELNLSSLELGDSALYFCASSDLSAGELFFGEGSRLTVL.